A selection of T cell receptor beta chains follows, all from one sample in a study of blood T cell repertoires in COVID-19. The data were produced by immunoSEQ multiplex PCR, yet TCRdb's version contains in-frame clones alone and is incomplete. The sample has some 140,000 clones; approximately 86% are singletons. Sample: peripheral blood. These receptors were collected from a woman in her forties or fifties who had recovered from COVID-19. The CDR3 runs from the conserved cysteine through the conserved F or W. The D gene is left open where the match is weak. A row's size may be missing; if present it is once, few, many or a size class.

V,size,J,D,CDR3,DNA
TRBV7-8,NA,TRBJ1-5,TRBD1,CASSLDGTGTYQPQHF,TGTGCCAGCAGCTTAGACGGGACAGGGACTTATCAGCCCCAGCATTTT
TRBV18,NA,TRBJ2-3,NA,CASSPLQSPDTQYF,TGTGCCAGCTCACCACTTCAGTCTCCAGATACGCAGTATTTT
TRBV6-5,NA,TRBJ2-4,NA,CASSQQGLWHF,TGTGCCAGCAGTCAACAGGGTTTATGGCACTTC
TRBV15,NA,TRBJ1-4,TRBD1,CATSTYRGANEKLFF,TGTGCCACCAGCACCTACAGGGGTGCTAATGAAAAACTGTTTTTT
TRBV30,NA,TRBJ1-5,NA,CAWSDGIGNQPQHF,TGTGCCTGGAGTGACGGGATTGGCAATCAGCCCCAGCATTTT
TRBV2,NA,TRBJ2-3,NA,CASSEALDTDTQYF,TGTGCCAGCAGTGAAGCGCTAGACACAGATACGCAGTATTTT
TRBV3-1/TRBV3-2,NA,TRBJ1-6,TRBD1,CASSQLTGAYNSPLHF,TGTGCCAGCAGCCAATTAACAGGGGCCTATAATTCACCCCTCCACTTT
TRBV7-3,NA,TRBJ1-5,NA,CASSLTSDSSSNDQPQHF,TGTGCCAGCAGCTTAACGTCGGACAGCAGTTCTAATGATCAGCCCCAGCATTTT
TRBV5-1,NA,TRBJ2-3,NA,CASSPNRDTDTQYF,TGCGCCAGCAGCCCCAACAGGGACACAGATACGCAGTATTTT
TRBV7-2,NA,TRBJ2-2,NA,CASSFGQGSGELFF,NA
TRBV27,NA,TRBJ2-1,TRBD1,CASRNTGGPFYEQFF,TGTGCCAGCCGAAATACAGGGGGCCCCTTCTATGAGCAGTTCTTC
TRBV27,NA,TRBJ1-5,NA,CASSFGVYQPQHF,TGTGCCAGCAGTTTTGGAGTTTATCAGCCCCAGCATTTT
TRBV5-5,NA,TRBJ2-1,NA,CASSTGTTISYNEQFF,TGTGCCAGCAGCACCGGGACAACGATCTCCTACAATGAGCAGTTCTTC
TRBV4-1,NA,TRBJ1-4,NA,CASSLPNTEGLFF,TGCGCCAGCAGCCTTCCTAACACTGAGGGACTGTTTTTT
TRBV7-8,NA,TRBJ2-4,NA,CASSLEGRGAKNIQYF,TGTGCCAGCAGCTTAGAGGGCCGAGGGGCCAAAAACATTCAGTACTTC
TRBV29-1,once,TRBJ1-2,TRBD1,CSTRDRVDGYTF,TGCAGCACCCGGGACAGGGTGGATGGCTACACCTTC
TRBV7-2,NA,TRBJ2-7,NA,CASSLSLAAATHEQYF,TGTGCCAGCAGCTTAAGCTTAGCGGCGGCGACTCACGAGCAGTACTTC